This is a list of T cell receptor beta chains from one sample in a study of cytomegalovirus exposure and HLA in healthy donors. Only in-frame clones appear in the TCRdb table, and some are missing; sequencing was by immunoSEQ multiplex PCR. The sample has around 250,000 clones; around 90% are singletons. The sequenced sample was PBMCs. Receptors were obtained from a girl aged 2 to 9 in good health and CMV-seronegative. Each CDR3 is given with its conserved first and last residue. The D gene is left open where the match is weak. For some rows the clone size is stated as once, few or many, or as a class when expanded; others skip it.

>TRBJ1-2|TRBV6-5|NA|TRBD1|13
CASTGDRVYGYTF
TGTGCCAGCACAGGGGACAGGGTCTATGGCTACACCTTC
>TRBJ1-5|TRBV28|NA|NA|13
CASTSSEWAPQHF
TGTGCCAGCACCTCCTCAGAATGGGCGCCCCAGCATTTT
>TRBJ2-5|TRBV5-6|NA|TRBD2|16
CASSRTSGGQQETQYF
TGTGCCAGCAGCCGGACTAGCGGGGGCCAACAAGAGACCCAGTACTTC
>TRBJ1-1|TRBV6-5|NA|NA|14
CASSRDTLNTEAFF
TGTGCCAGCAGTCGGGACACCTTGAACACTGAAGCTTTCTTT
>TRBJ2-3|TRBV13|NA|TRBD1|16
CASSFGTGDGTDTQYF
TGTGCCAGCAGCTTTGGGACAGGGGATGGTACAGATACGCAGTATTTT
>TRBJ2-2|TRBV27|NA|TRBD2|17
CASSHQVLAGVGGELFF
TGTGCCAGCAGTCACCAGGTACTAGCGGGGGTCGGCGGGGAGCTGTTTTTT
>TRBJ2-7|TRBV9|NA|NA|15
CASSVDTGQTYEQYF
TGTGCCAGCAGCGTAGACACAGGGCAAACCTACGAGCAGTACTTC
>TRBJ1-2|TRBV29-1|NA|TRBD1|18
CSVPPGQILPRLNYGYTF
TGCAGCGTCCCACCGGGACAGATCCTACCCCGACTTAACTATGGCTACACCTTC
>TRBJ2-7|TRBV29-1|NA|TRBD1|13
CSVVGQGRWEQYF
TGCAGCGTTGTGGGACAGGGACGGTGGGAGCAGTACTTC
>TRBJ1-2|TRBV7-9|once|NA|17
CASSLSVSLIENYGYTF
TGTGCCAGCAGCTTAAGCGTCAGCTTGATCGAAAACTATGGCTACACCTTC
>TRBJ1-2|TRBV19|NA|TRBD1|15
CASSRLSGQHGGYTF
TGTGCCAGTAGTCGCTTATCGGGACAGCATGGTGGCTACACCTTC
>TRBJ2-7|TRBV18|NA|NA|12
CASSAGMGEQYF
TGTGCCAGCTCAGCCGGGATGGGCGAGCAGTACTTC
>TRBJ2-3|TRBV7-6|NA|TRBD2|14
CASSLSGSTDTQYF
TGTGCCAGCAGCCTTAGCGGGAGCACAGATACGCAGTATTTT
>TRBJ1-4|TRBV5-6|NA|NA|15
CASSLYSPMREKLFF
TGTGCCAGCAGCTTGTACAGCCCTATGAGAGAAAAACTGTTTTTT
>TRBJ1-5|TRBV5-5|once|NA|14
CASSFPGGNQPQHF
TGTGCCAGCAGCTTTCCAGGGGGCAATCAGCCCCAGCATTTT
>TRBJ2-3|TRBV5-6|NA|TRBD1|15
CASSLGVGTGNTQYF
TGTGCCAGCAGCTTGGGTGTAGGGACAGGTAATACGCAGTATTTT
>TRBJ1-2|TRBV19|once|TRBD1|13
CASSSQGQKGYTF
TGTGCCAGTAGTTCACAGGGGCAAAAGGGCTACACCTTC
>TRBJ1-2|TRBV19|NA|NA|14
CASSMREGDYGYTF
TGTGCCAGTAGCATGAGGGAAGGTGACTATGGCTACACCTTC
>TRBJ1-2|TRBV4-1|NA|TRBD1|16
CASSQMGQGPNYGYTF
TGCGCCAGCAGCCAGATGGGACAGGGGCCAAACTATGGCTACACCTTC
>TRBJ1-4|TRBV28|NA|NA|15
CASRGPGATNEKLFF
TGTGCCAGCAGGGGGCCGGGGGCAACTAATGAAAAACTGTTTTTT
>TRBJ2-3|TRBV27|NA|NA|11
CASTELDTQYF
TGTGCCAGCACCGAGCTAGATACGCAGTATTTT
>TRBJ1-4|TRBV14|NA|NA|19
CASSHNRPPSGRPNEKLFF
TGTGCCAGCAGCCACAATAGGCCCCCAAGCGGACGGCCTAATGAAAAACTGTTTTTT